This T cell receptor (beta chain) was profiled in a study of shared clonotypes between healthy human individuals. Every immunoSEQ plate was one replicate of a subset's evenly spread DNA. TCRdb's copy holds only in-frame clones and misses some; the assay was immunoSEQ multiplex PCR. This sample has roughly 1,100,000 clones, with about 70% found just once. This clone appeared a few times. As yet, its antigen is unknown. The authors divided CD4+ cells into CD45RA+ naive and CD45RA-negative memory subsets. Study outcomes and limitations: Investigators expected sequencing depth to affect clonotype sharing among donors.

Trimming took 7 bases from V and 3 from J, leaving 7 bases between them. Germline V gives CDR1 MNHNS, CDR2 SASEGT. This CDR3 is built from 12 residues. The sequence derives from a man younger than 35 in good health. The V call is TRBV6-1, the J call TRBJ1-5; D gene uncertain. The material sequenced was memory CD4+ T cells sorted from blood. Indicated subset: CD45RA-negative fraction. The CDR3 region is CASTQYNQPQHF. CDR3 bases: TGTGCCAGCACCCAGTACAATCAGCCCCAGCATTTT.